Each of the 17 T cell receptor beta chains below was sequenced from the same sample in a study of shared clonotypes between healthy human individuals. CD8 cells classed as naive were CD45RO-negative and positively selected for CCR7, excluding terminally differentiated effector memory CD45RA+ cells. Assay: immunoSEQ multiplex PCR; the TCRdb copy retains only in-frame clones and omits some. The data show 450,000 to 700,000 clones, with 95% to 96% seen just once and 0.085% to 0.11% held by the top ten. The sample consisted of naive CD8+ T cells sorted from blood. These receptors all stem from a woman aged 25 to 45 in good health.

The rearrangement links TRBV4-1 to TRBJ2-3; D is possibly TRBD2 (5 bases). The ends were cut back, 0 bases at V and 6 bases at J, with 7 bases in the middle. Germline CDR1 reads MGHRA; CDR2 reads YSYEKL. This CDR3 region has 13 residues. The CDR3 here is CASSQERRDTQYF. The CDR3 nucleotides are TGCGCCAGCAGCCAAGAGCGGAGGGATACGCAGTATTTT.

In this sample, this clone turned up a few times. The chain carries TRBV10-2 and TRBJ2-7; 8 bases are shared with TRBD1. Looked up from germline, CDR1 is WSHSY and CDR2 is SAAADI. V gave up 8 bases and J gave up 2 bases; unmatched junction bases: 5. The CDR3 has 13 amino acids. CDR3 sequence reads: CASATGAAYEQYF. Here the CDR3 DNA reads TGCGCCAGCGCGACAGGGGCGGCCTACGAGCAGTACTTC.

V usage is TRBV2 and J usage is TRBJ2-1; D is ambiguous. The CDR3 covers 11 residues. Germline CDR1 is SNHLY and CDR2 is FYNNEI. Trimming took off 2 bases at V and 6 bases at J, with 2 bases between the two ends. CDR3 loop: CASSEINEQFF. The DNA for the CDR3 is TGTGCCAGCAGTGAAATCAATGAGCAGTTCTTC. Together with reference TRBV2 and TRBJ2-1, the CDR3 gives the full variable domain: EPEVTQTPSHQVTQMGQEVILRCVPISNHLYFYWYRQILGQKVEFLVSFYNNEISEKSEIFDDQFSVERPDGSNFTLKIRSTKLEDSAMYFCASSEINEQFFGPGTRLTVL.

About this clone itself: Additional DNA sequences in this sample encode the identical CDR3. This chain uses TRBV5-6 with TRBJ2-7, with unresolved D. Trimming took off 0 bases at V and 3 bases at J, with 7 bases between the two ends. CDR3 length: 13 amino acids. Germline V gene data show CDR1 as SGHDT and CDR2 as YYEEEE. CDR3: CASSLGRYYEQYF. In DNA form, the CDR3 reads TGTGCCAGCAGCTTGGGCCGATACTACGAGCAGTACTTC.

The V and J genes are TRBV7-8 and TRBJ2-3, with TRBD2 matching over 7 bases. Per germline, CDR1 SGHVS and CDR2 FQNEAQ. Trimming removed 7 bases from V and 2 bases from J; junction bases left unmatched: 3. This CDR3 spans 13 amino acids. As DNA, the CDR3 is TGTGCCAGCATCGGGGGGAACACAGATACGCAGTATTTT. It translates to CASIGGNTDTQYF. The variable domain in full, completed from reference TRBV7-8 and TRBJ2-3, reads GAGVSQSPRYKVAKRGQDVALRCDPISGHVSLFWYQQALGQGPEFLTYFQNEAQLDKSGLPSDRFFAERPEGSVSTLKIQRTQQEDSAVYLCASIGGNTDTQYFGPGTRLTVL.

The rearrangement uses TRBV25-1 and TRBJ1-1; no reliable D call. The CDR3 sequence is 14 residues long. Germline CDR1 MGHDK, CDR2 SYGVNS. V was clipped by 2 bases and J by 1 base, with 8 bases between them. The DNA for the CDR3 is TGTGCCAGCAGTGAAGTTGGGCAGAACACTGAAGCTTTCTTT. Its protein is CASSEVGQNTEAFF.

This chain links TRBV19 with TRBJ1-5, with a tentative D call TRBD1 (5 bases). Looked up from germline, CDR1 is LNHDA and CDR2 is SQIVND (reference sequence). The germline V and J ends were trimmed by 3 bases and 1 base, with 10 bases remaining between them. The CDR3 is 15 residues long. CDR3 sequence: CASSMAGLSNQPQHF. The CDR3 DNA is TGTGCCAGTAGTATGGCAGGGTTAAGCAATCAGCCCCAGCATTTT.

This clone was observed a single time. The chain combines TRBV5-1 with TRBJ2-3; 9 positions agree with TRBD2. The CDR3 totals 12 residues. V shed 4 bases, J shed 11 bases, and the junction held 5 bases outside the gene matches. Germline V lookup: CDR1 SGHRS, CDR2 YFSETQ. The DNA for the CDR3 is TGCGCCAGCAGCCCTGGGACTAGCCTGCAGTATTTT. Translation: CASSPGTSLQYF. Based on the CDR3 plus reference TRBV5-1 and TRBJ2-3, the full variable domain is KAGVTQTPRYLIKTRGQQVTLSCSPISGHRSVSWYQQTPGQGLQFLFEYFSETQRNKGNFPGRFSGRQFSNSRSEMNVSTLELGDSALYLCASSPGTSLQYFGPGTRLTVL.

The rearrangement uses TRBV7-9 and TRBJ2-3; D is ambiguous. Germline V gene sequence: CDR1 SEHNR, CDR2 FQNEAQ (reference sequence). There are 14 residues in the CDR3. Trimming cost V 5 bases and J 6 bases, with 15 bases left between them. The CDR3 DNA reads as TGTGCCAGCAGCCCTCCTGATGTGGGGGATACGCAGTATTTT. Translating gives CASSPPDVGDTQYF.

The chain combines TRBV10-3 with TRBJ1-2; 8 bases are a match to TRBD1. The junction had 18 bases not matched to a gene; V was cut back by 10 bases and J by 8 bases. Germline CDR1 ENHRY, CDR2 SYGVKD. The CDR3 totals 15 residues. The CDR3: CATRPPLDRGSGYTF. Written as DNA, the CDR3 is TGTGCCACCCGGCCTCCCCTAGACAGGGGAAGCGGCTACACCTTC.

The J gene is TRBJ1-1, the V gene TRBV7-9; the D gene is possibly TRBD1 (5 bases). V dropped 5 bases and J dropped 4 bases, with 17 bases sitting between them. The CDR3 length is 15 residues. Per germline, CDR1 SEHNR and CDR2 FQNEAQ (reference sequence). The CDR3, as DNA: TGTGCCAGCAGCCCGACGGGGGAGGGTGTCACTGAAGCTTTCTTT. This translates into CASSPTGEGVTEAFF.

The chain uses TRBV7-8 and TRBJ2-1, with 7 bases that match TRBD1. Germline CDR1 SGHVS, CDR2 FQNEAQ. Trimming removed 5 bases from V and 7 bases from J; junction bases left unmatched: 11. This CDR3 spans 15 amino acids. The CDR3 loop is CASSQRQGSGNEQFF. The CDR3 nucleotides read TGTGCCAGCAGCCAAAGACAGGGAAGTGGAAATGAGCAGTTCTTC.

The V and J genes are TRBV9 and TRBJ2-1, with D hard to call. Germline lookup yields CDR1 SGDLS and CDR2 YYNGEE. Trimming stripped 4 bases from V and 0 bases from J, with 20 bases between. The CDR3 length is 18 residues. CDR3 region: CASSPPPSSRNSYNEQFF. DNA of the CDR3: TGTGCCAGCAGCCCACCTCCATCGAGCCGTAACTCCTACAATGAGCAGTTCTTC.

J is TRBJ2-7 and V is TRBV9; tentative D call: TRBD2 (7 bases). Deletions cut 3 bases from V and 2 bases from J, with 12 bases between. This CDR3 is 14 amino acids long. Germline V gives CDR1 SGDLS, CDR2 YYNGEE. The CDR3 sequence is CASSEEGGAYEQYF. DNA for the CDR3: TGTGCCAGCAGCGAGGAGGGGGGGGCCTACGAGCAGTACTTC.

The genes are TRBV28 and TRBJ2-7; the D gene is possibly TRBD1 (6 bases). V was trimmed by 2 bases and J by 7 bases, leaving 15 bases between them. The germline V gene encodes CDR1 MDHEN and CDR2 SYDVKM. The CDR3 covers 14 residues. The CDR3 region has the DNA TGTGCCAGCAGTTTAGGGGCAGGGGCTAGGGAGCAGTACTTC. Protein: CASSLGAGAREQYF.

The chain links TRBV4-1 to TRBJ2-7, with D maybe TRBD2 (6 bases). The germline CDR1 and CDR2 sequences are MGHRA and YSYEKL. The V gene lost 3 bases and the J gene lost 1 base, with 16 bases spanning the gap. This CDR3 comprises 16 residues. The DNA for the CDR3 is TGCGCCAGCAGCCATAAAGCGGGCTTTGAATCCTACGAGCAGTACTTC. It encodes CASSHKAGFESYEQYF.

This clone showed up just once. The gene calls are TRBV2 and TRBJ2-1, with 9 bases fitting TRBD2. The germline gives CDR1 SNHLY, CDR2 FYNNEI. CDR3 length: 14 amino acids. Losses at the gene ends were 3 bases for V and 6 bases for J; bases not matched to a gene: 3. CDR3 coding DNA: TGTGCCAGCAGTGAGGCTAGCGGGGCCAATGAGCAGTTCTTC. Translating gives CASSEASGANEQFF.